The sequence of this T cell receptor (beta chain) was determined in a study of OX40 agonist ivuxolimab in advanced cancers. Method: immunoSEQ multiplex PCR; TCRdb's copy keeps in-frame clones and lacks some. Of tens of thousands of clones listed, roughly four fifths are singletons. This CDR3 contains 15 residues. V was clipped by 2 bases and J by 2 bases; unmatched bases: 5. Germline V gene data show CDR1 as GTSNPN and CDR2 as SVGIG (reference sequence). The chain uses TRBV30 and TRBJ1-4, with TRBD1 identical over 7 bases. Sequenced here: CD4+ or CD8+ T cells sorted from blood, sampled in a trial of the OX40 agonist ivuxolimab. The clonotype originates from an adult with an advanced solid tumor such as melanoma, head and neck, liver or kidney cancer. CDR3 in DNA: TGTGCCTGGAGTTATACGACAGGGACTAATGAAAAACTGTTTTTT. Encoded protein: CAWSYTTGTNEKLFF.